The TCR beta chain under discussion was sequenced for a study of cytomegalovirus exposure and HLA in healthy donors (dated by TCRdb to about 2017). Notes on the research overall: In an earlier analysis of roughly 590 of the donors, approximately 260 Gb of sequence data and about 110 million unique TCR beta sequences from roughly 200 million T cells were reported. Roughly 300 gigabases of sequencing data and 91 million or so unique TCR sequences made up an early release that covered 500 to 650 HLA-typed donors. Among the roughly 400 genotyped donors, around 81% belonged to the genetic ancestry cluster associated with self-reported Caucasian donors. The study was designed to test whether signatures of past pathogen exposure could be identified by cataloging public T cell receptors. The study used immunosequencing to profile the T cell repertoires of 670 or so subjects and linked those repertoires to cytomegalovirus serostatus. Besides the first cohort of around 670 subjects, a separate validation cohort made up of over 95 different subjects was used. The study combined high-throughput TCR immunosequencing, statistical association of individual TCRs with disease status, and machine learning to predict cytomegalovirus infection status. A later analysis re-examined previously published TCR beta repertoires from over 500 donors and added high-resolution HLA genotyping to investigate patterns of TCR occurrence. Rather than using new phenotypic data, the later analysis identified candidate immune exposures from TCR beta sequences and from how often those sequences occurred across donors. To decide whether each TCR beta V gene segment behaved as functional or pseudogenic, an earlier analysis of over 500 of the donors relied on high-throughput TCR beta sequencing. Alongside the repertoire data, information on donor age, sex, ethnicity and CMV serostatus was compiled. Genome-wide SNP genotypes for about 60% of the roughly 670 donors were used in a later genetic analysis, which treated that subset as a discovery cohort. All discovery cohort repertoires had been generated using a single sequencing platform. Both class I and class II loci were covered by HLA typing, at four-digit resolution. The number of donors typed differed by locus, with 629-630 for A, B, C, DRB1 and DQB1, approximately 500 for DQA1, nearly 610 for DPA1, and around 450 for DPB1. Roughly 5 DR-DQ haplotypes were handled as single units for association and clustering because linkage in the cohort was strong. Across around 400 genotyped donors of the cohort, an average of about 250,000 unique TCR beta nucleotide sequences per donor were sequenced, and approximately 17% of those sequences were non-productive.

In the case of this clone: Its antigen specificity is not known. Base-call qualities are not available, and no considerably larger clone is one nucleotide away.

The cohort comprised 710 or so healthy bone marrow donors. At the time of sampling, all cohort members were nominally healthy, though unrecorded immune exposures were likely present. The donor was CMV seronegative and belonged to the group of 352 seronegative cohort members. A peripheral blood sample was collected from each donor, and TCR beta sequencing was performed on peripheral blood mononuclear cells. Genomic DNA was extracted from the blood cell samples with the Qiagen DNeasy Blood Extraction Kit. Results the study describes overall, beyond this receptor: In both the original and validation cohorts, the classifier was reported to diagnose cytomegalovirus status with high specificity and sensitivity. An association between a missense DCLRE1C variant and V-gene and J-gene trimming of TCR beta chains was found in a later genetic analysis and replicated in an independent cohort. In a later analysis, about 16,000 TCR beta sequences were associated with specific HLA alleles at a false discovery rate of 0.05. According to a later analysis, TCR association rates differed among HLA loci, with DRB1 alleles showing the most associated TCRs and HLA-C alleles showing the fewest. Presence/absence analyses assumed roughly uniform sequencing depth across donors, an assumption that may not hold. Across donors, most TCR sequences were observed very rarely, whereas some public TCRs were present in many individuals. Linkage disequilibrium might explain the correlated functional status among segregating V segments, but an unknown experimental factor could not be ruled out. According to a later analysis, parvovirus B19, influenza, CMV and Epstein-Barr virus appeared linked to several top co-occurrence clusters. Three of the identified cytomegalovirus-associated TCR beta chains were confirmed in vitro to be specific for cytomegalovirus antigens. Only TCR beta chains were sequenced in this cohort, and the absence of alpha or paired-chain data limited detectable features. In a later genetic analysis, fewer N-insertions in productive TCRs were reported among donors in an Asian-associated ancestry cluster than the roughly 670-donor mean. In a later analysis, HLA-associated TCR beta chains were found to be more clonally expanded and to have lower generation probabilities than equally common non-associated chains. An earlier analysis of several hundred of the donors showed that most TCR beta V segments appeared in productive rearrangements either about 87% or about 30% of the time, which broadly matched IMGT annotations. In the study, roughly 160 TCR beta chains were listed as associated with cytomegalovirus. Because the 87-base-pair reads could not distinguish some IMGT-functional V segments, including TRBV6-2 and TRBV6-3, those segments were excluded. Most CMV-associated TCR beta chains appeared to be HLA-restricted in a later analysis, and the HLA associations seemed to be driven largely by CMV exposure. Because HLA typing was unavailable for some donors at each locus, only the typed subset was used in association tests. A further reported finding was that TCR beta sequences accurately predicted the HLA-A and HLA-B alleles for most subjects in the first cohort. Seventeen rarely observed V segments, including chromosome 9 orphons, were excluded from the earlier analysis of almost 600 of the donors because counts were too low. A cluster of highly shared sequence variants was judged likely to represent a technical artifact of the sequencing pipeline. According to the authors, the approach could potentially be generalized to other disease states and immunological phenotypes. Immune exposure information for the cohort was limited to CMV serostatus. Assigning TCR associations to individual alleles was difficult when HLA alleles, especially DR and DQ, strongly co-occurred.

The method behind the library was the immunoSEQ multiplex PCR assay. For the multiplex PCR, a mixture combining 60 forward primers for TCR Vbeta segments and 13 reverse primers for TCR Jbeta segments was used. Amplification of the CDR3 region of rearranged TCR beta genes was performed with a multiplex PCR assay on genomic DNA. The Illumina HiSeq System was used to sequence the amplified TCR beta libraries as 87-base-pair reads. The paper's data handling went like this. A later analysis tallied around 80 million unique TCR beta chains across the 610 or so repertoires, and approximately 11 million of those chains were shared by two or more donors. Raw reads were error-corrected and collapsed into unique sequences by a nearest-neighbor algorithm in which closely related sequences were merged to remove PCR and sequencing errors. To assign V, D and J gene segments, CDR3 sequences were aligned to IMGT reference sequences. For a sequence to be retained, at least a six-nucleotide match to both a V gene segment and a J gene segment was required. Rearrangements were classified as productive when the CDR3 lacked stop codons and remained in frame with V and J, and all other rearrangements were classified as non-productive. CDR3 was defined according to IMGT convention as the region running from the second conserved V-encoded cysteine to the conserved J-encoded phenylalanine. The earlier analysis of 500 to 750 of the donors excluded any sequence lacking an unambiguous match to a single V gene segment. In an earlier analysis of several hundred of the donors, V segments were called functional above 56.7% productive rearrangements and were called segregating when the between-donor standard deviation exceeded 5%. A statistical classification framework was built to diagnose cytomegalovirus status from the catalog of TCR beta chain sequences. V and J gene assignment, in a later analysis, came from comparing TCR nucleotide sequences with IMGT/GENE-DB human TR gene sequences. The TCRdist pipeline was used in a later analysis to assign CDR3 sequences and most-parsimonious VDJ recombination scenarios. A later analysis defined each TCR beta chain by its CDR3 amino acid sequence plus V-gene family, and excluded reads lacking a unique V-gene family. A later analysis removed 450 to 600 highly shared, low-generation-probability nucleotide sequences to deal with suspected cross-contamination and a sequencing artifact. A later analysis calculated a clonal expansion index for each public chain from normalized within-repertoire ranks of inferred template counts. A later analysis computed generation probabilities with a VDJ recombination model fitted to out-of-frame rearrangements, and checked the results against IGoR. In a later analysis, hypergeometric tests were used to score TCR-TCR, TCR-HLA and TCR-CMV co-occurrence, with a repertoire-size bias correction applied to TCR pairs. False discovery rates were estimated in a later analysis by permuting HLA or CMV assignments 20 times. A later analysis grouped co-occurring TCRs with DBSCAN, adding TCRdist sequence similarity when clustering within HLA-allele-positive subsets. Repertoires with fewer than 30,000 or more than 120,000 public chains were left out of co-occurrence clustering, as were about five repertoires with anomalous nucleotide sharing. Entries here come from immuneACCESS through TCRdb and include only in-frame sequences with V and J called. Some clones fail to appear in such tables; in the studies checked, an unresolved V gene covers under half of the shortfall, and the cause of the remainder is unknown. V, J and clone size derive from that table, while D and trimming were established from the DNA sequence. For this sample there are about 160,000 clones; about 75% appear just once. Roughly 1.9% of the sample lies in the top ten.

V ends up 4 bases short and J 3 bases short, with an unmatched junction base count of 4. Reading from cysteine to phenylalanine, the CDR3 counts 15 amino acids. Of all the DNA, just the CDR3 is kept, 45 bases in frame from base 1. As encoded in the germline V gene, CDR1 is SGHRS while CDR2 is YFSETQ. This receptor was taken from a female donor in good health and CMV-seronegative. The receptor chain draws on TRBV5-1 and TRBJ1-1, and TRBD1 aligns with 12 junction nucleotides. The sequenced sample was PBMCs. The nucleotide sequence is given as TGCGCCAGCAGCCGGGACAGGGGGCTAGACACTGAAGCTTTCTTT. Its protein is CASSRDRGLDTEAFF. The entire variable domain, with the stretches around the CDR3 drawn from the reference TRBV5-1 and TRBJ1-1 proteins, is KAGVTQTPRYLIKTRGQQVTLSCSPISGHRSVSWYQQTPGQGLQFLFEYFSETQRNKGNFPGRFSGRQFSNSRSEMNVSTLELGDSALYLCASSRDRGLDTEAFFGQGTRLTVV.